The T cell receptor (beta chain) described here comes from a study of blood T cell repertoires in COVID-19. In the original analysis: Reference gene primer amplification gave nucleated cell count estimates. TCRdb's copy holds only in-frame clones and misses some; the assay was immunoSEQ multiplex PCR. V and J calls and clone size are copied from that table; D and trimming were computed from the DNA. This sample has around 310,000 clones, with nearly 90% found just once. Germline V gives CDR1 MDHEN, CDR2 SYDVKM. V shed 6 bases and J shed 0 bases, with 6 bases lying between them. The CDR3 has 13 residues. Patients from Seattle were sampled longitudinally, starting during active infection.

The sample was peripheral blood. The rearrangement uses TRBV28 and TRBJ1-3; unclear D gene. This TCR was recovered from a middle-aged woman with COVID-19, enrolled during active disease. CDR3 DNA sequence: TGTGCCAGCAGGGGCACCTCTGGAAACACCATATATTTT. This sequence encodes CASRGTSGNTIYF.